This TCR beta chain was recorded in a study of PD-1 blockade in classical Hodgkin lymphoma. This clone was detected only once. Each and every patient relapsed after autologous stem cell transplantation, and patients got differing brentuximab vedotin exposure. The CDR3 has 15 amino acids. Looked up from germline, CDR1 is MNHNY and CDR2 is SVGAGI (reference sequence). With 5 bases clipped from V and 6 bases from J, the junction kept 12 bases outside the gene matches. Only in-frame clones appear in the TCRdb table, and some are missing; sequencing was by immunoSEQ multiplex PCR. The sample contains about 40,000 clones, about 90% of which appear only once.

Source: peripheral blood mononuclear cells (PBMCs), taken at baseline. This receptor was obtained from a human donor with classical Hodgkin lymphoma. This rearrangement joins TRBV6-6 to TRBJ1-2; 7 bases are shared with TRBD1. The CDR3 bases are TGTGCCAGCAGTCCTGATTTTAGGACAGGCCATGGCTACACCTTC. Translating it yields CASSPDFRTGHGYTF.